What follows are 10 T cell receptor beta chains derived from one specimen sequenced in a study of memory CD4+ T cells and cytomegalovirus serostatus. The sort gate was single viable CD3+CD4+CD8-CD45RO+ cells for memory CD4+ T cells. Repertoires were generated with immunoSEQ multiplex PCR, while TCRdb's copy carries only in-frame clones and drops some. The sample holds some 25,000 clones, less than 80% seen once. The sequenced sample was memory CD4+ T cells from blood. These receptors originate from an adult in good health and CMV-seronegative.

J is TRBJ2-1 and V is TRBV7-9; no firm D call. Germline CDR1 SEHNR, CDR2 FQNEAQ (reference sequence). This CDR3 region has 13 residues. V was shortened by 1 base and J by 7 bases, with 8 bases between the two germline ends. In nucleotides, the CDR3 is TGTGCCAGCAGCTTAGAAAGGGAAAATGAGCAGTTCTTC. It translates to CASSLERENEQFF.

This chain connects TRBV5-1 to TRBJ2-1; D assignment may be TRBD1 or TRBD2 (5 bases each). Trimming took off 4 bases at V and 7 bases at J, with 18 bases between the two ends. The CDR3 consists of 15 residues. Germline V gives CDR1 SGHRS, CDR2 YFSETQ. CDR3 DNA sequence: TGCGCCAGCAGCGAACTAGAGGTGGGGCAGAATGAGCAGTTCTTC. Translated, it gives CASSELEVGQNEQFF.

The V gene is TRBV7-6, the J gene TRBJ1-6, with TRBD1 matching 10 bases. CDR1 is SGHVS and CDR2 is FNYEAQ in the germline V gene. The CDR3 runs to 14 residues. V lost 5 bases and J lost 11; bases outside the gene matches: 6. CDR3 sequence reads: CASSDRDRGPPLHF. The DNA for the CDR3 is TGTGCCAGCAGCGACCGGGACAGGGGACCACCCCTCCACTTT.

The V call is TRBV11-2, the J call TRBJ1-1; 7 nucleotides match TRBD1. The CDR3 sequence is 13 residues long. Germline loops: CDR1 SGHAT, CDR2 FQNNGV. Trimming took 5 bases from V and 5 from J; bases not matched to a gene: 5. The CDR3 sequence: CASSASTGTEAFF. The CDR3, as DNA: TGTGCCAGCAGCGCCTCGACAGGGACTGAAGCTTTCTTT.

The chain uses TRBV28 and TRBJ1-2, with D possibly being TRBD1 (6 bases). Germline lookup yields CDR1 MDHEN and CDR2 SYDVKM. This CDR3 has 12 amino acids. The V end lost 8 bases, the J end lost 6 bases, and 13 bases lay between the germline ends. The CDR3 bases are TGTGCCAGCCGGGACACTACAAATGGCTACACCTTC. As protein: CASRDTTNGYTF.

The genes are TRBV7-9 and TRBJ1-1; D gene ambiguous. V lost 5 bases to trimming and J lost 1 base, with 8 bases between them. The CDR3 has 13 residues. The germline V gene has CDR1 SEHNR and CDR2 FQNEAQ (reference sequence). The CDR3, as DNA: TGTGCCAGCAGCAATTCGTGGAACACTGAAGCTTTCTTT. Encoded protein: CASSNSWNTEAFF.

The genes are TRBV4-1 and TRBJ2-3, with D perhaps matching TRBD1 or TRBD2 (7 bases each). The CDR3 runs 18 residues. Germline CDR1 and CDR2: MGHRA and YSYEKL. Deletions cut 3 bases from V and 2 bases from J, with 21 bases between. The CDR3 region is CASSHLRGPSGSTDTQYF. DNA for the CDR3: TGCGCCAGCAGCCACCTTAGGGGGCCTAGCGGATCCACAGATACGCAGTATTTT.

The chain carries TRBV18 and TRBJ1-2; D call uncertain. Germline CDR1 and CDR2: KGHSH and LQKENI. This CDR3 is built from 14 residues. The V and J ends lost 5 bases and 9 bases respectively, with 19 bases between them. The CDR3, as DNA: TGTGCCAGCTCAGCCCAATATGGGAGCTTAAGCTACACCTTC. Protein: CASSAQYGSLSYTF.

This chain joins TRBV6-5 and TRBJ1-6, with TRBD1 as a possible D gene (5 bases). This CDR3 contains 15 residues. V was trimmed by 4 bases and J by 5 bases, leaving 12 bases between them. Germline CDR1 MNHEY, CDR2 SVGAGI. In DNA, the CDR3 is TGTGCCAGCAGTTCCCAGGGCCCCGATAATTCACCCCTCCACTTT. This sequence encodes CASSSQGPDNSPLHF.

This clone has just a few counts. Written as DNA, the CDR3 is TGCAGCGTTGGGTCCCACCCTTTTGGGGACAATGAGCAGTTCTTC. Translated, it gives CSVGSHPFGDNEQFF. V gene TRBV29-1 combines with J gene TRBJ2-1; D gene uncertain. The CDR3 totals 15 residues. Trimming pared 4 bases from V and 5 bases from J, leaving 18 bases between. CDR1 and CDR2 (germline): SQVTM, ANQGSEA.